The clone carrying this T cell receptor beta chain was observed a few times. Its antigen is unidentified. The sample comes from a study of Graves' ophthalmopathy and Graves' hyperthyroidism. The overall study: Upon initial diagnosis and before any treatment, peripheral blood was collected.

TCR beta CDR3 amplification used RNA transcripts. Second-round multiplex PCR came after a first-round RT-PCR that employed HTBI primers. TCRdb re-analysed the multiplex PCR reads in MiXCR, keeping a single row per CDR3 protein. The data hold almost 750,000 distinct CDR3 sequences, with about 44% observed a single time. Diagnostic conclusions were grounded in clinical symptoms, serum thyroxine, TRAb, thyroid ultrasound and orbital computed tomography. PBMCs were density-gradient isolated from about 9.6 ml fresh blood. Broader study findings: Thyroid clonotypes that were expanded above 0.001 frequency mostly also appeared in blood.

CDR1 and CDR2 (germline): KGHDR, SFDVKD. J lost 7 bases, V lost 5 bases, and 13 bases had no gene match. The CDR3 spans 17 residues. Sequences were obtained from peripheral blood. The receptor was derived from an adult man with Graves' ophthalmopathy. J is TRBJ2-1 and V is TRBV24-1, with 10 nucleotides matching TRBD1. The CDR3 nucleotides read TGTGCCACCAGTGGAATCGGGAGGGACAGGGGATCGAATGAGCAGTTCTTC. Protein: CATSGIGRDRGSNEQFF.